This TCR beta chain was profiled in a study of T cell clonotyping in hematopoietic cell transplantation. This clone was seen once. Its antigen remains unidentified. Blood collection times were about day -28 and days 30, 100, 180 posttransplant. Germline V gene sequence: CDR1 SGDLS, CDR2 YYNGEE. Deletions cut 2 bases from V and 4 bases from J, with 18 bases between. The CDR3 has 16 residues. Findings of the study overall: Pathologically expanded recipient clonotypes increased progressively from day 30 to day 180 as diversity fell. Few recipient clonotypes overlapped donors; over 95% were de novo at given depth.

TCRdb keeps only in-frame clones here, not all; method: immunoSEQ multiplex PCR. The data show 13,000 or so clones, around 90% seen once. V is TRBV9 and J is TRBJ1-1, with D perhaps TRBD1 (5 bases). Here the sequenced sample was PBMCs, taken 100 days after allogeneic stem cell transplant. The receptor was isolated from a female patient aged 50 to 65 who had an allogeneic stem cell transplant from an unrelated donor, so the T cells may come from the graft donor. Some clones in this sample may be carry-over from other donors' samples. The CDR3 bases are TGTGCCAGCAGCGTCCCACCAGGGCAGGCCACCACTGAAGCTTTCTTT. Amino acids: CASSVPPGQATTEAFF.